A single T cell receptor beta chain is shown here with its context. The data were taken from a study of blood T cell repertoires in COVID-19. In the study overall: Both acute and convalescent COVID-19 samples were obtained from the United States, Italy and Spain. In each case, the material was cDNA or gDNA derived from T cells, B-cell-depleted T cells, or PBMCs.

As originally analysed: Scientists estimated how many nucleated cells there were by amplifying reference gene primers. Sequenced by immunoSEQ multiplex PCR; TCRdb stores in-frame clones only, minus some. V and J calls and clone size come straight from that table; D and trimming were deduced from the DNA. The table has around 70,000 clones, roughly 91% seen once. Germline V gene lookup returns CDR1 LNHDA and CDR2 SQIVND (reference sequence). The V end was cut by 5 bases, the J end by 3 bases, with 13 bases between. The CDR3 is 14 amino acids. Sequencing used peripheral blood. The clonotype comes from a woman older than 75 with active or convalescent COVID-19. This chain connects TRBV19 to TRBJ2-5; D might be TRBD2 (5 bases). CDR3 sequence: CASSAFVGKETQYF. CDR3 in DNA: TGTGCCAGTAGTGCCTTCGTCGGGAAAGAGACCCAGTACTTC. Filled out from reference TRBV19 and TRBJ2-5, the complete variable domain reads DGGITQSPKYLFRKEGQNVTLSCEQNLNHDAMYWYRQDPGQGLRLIYYSQIVNDFQKGDIAEGYSVSREKKESFPLTVTSAQKNPTAFYLCASSAFVGKETQYFGPGTRLLVL.